The next 11 T cell receptor beta chains were all read from a single sample in a study of blood T cells in healthy people across ages. For the second PCR, which ran for roughly 6 to 12 cycles, a sample-barcoded 5' primer and a J-beta primer mix were used. TCRdb fed the 5' RACE reads into MiXCR, producing one record per CDR3 protein. The table records 1.4 million to 1.5 million distinct CDR3 sequences, 42% of them present only once. Specimen: blood. These receptors were obtained from a woman between 18 and 29 years old in good health.

The chain links TRBV5-1 to TRBJ1-4; maybe TRBD1 (5 bases). V was clipped by 3 bases and J by 2 bases, with 14 bases between them. This CDR3 contains 16 residues. Germline V CDR1 and CDR2: SGHRS, YFSETQ. CDR3 sequence reads: CASSWGIPGTNEKLFF. CDR3 bases: TGCGCCAGCAGCTGGGGGATTCCGGGGACTAATGAAAAACTGTTTTTT.

The chain employs TRBV7-9 and TRBJ2-1; tentative D call: TRBD2 (5 bases). This CDR3 has 13 amino acids. CDR1 SEHNR and CDR2 FQNEAQ come from the germline V gene (reference sequence). V lost 7 bases to trimming and J lost 13 bases, with 20 bases between them. The CDR3 DNA sequence: TGTGCCAGCATTTCTCCGAGGGTACAGACCCAGTTCTTC. Translated: CASISPRVQTQFF.

The gene calls are TRBV5-5 and TRBJ1-4; D may be TRBD1 (5 bases). The CDR3 covers 15 residues. Per the germline V gene, CDR1 is SGHKS and CDR2 is YYEKEE (reference sequence). Trimming stripped 3 bases from V and 0 bases from J, with 9 bases between. The CDR3 loop is CASSWDFTTNEKLFF. In DNA form, the CDR3 reads TGTGCCAGCAGCTGGGACTTCACAACTAATGAAAAACTGTTTTTT.

This clonotype came up a few times. This chain connects TRBV7-9 to TRBJ1-2; 10 bases fit TRBD1. J gave up 0 bases and V 2 bases, and 9 bases lay outside the gene matches. CDR1 SEHNR and CDR2 FQNEAQ come from the germline V gene (reference sequence). This CDR3 region has 18 residues. The CDR3 sequence: CASSLFRDRGYSNYGYTF. The CDR3 DNA sequence: TGTGCCAGCAGCTTATTTCGGGACAGGGGTTACTCTAACTATGGCTACACCTTC.

A word on this clonotype: Given the absence of the conserved phenylalanine or tryptophan at the CDR3 end, a read error is likely. The chain recombines TRBV4-1 with TRBJ1-1; D is perhaps TRBD1 (5 bases). The CDR3 sequence is 11 residues long. Looked up from germline, CDR1 is MGHRA and CDR2 is YSYEKL. The CDR3 sequence is CASGLGTEAFI. CDR3 DNA sequence: TGCGCTTCGGGACTCGGGACTGAAGCTTTCATT.

This clonotype occurred many times. This chain connects TRBV27 to TRBJ2-7, with 8 bases lining up with TRBD2. The CDR3 is 14 residues long. CDR1 is MNHEY and CDR2 is SMNVEV in the germline V gene (reference sequence). The V and J ends lost 5 bases and 3 bases, in that order; junction bases with no gene match: 6. CDR3 loop: CASSRTGTSYEQYF. The CDR3 coding sequence is TGTGCCAGCAGTCGAACCGGGACTAGCTACGAGCAGTACTTC.

In its sample, this clonotype was seen a few times. V gene TRBV20-1 combines with J gene TRBJ2-1, with TRBD2 as a possible D gene (7 bases). From germline, CDR1 is DFQATT and CDR2 SNEGSKA (reference sequence). The CDR3 extends over 13 amino acids. Trimming removed 7 bases at V and 8 bases at J, with 18 bases between. This CDR3 reads CSVKGSGGYEQFF. The CDR3 region has the DNA TGCAGTGTCAAGGGGTCGGGGGGCTATGAGCAGTTCTTC.

V gene TRBV28 combines with J gene TRBJ1-2; maybe TRBD1 (5 bases). Germline values: CDR1 MDHEN, CDR2 SYDVKM. V was cut by 3 bases and J by 8 bases, with 13 bases left in between. The CDR3 is 13 amino acids. The DNA of the CDR3 is TGTGCCAGCAGTTTTCCGGAGGGGAGGGGCTACACCTTC. Protein: CASSFPEGRGYTF.

This clonotype has a handful of counts. The chain combines TRBV7-2 with TRBJ2-1, with D perhaps matching TRBD2 (6 bases). Germline CDR1 and CDR2: SGHTA and FQGNSA. The CDR3 totals 14 residues. V lost 1 base and J 3 bases, leaving 7 bases between the germline ends. The CDR3 here is CASSLDSGYNEQFF. In DNA, the CDR3 is TGTGCCAGCAGCTTAGATAGCGGCTACAATGAGCAGTTCTTC.

The chain combines TRBV5-1 with TRBJ2-1, with 13 nucleotides matching TRBD2. V shed 5 bases and J 8 bases; nucleotides not matched to a gene: 7. Looked up from germline, CDR1 is SGHRS and CDR2 is YFSETQ. There are 15 residues in the CDR3. CDR3 coding DNA: TGCGCCAGCAGTTCCGGGACTAGCGGGATGGATGAGCAGTTCTTC. As protein: CASSSGTSGMDEQFF.

This chain links TRBV29-1 with TRBJ2-4; possibly TRBD2 for D (6 bases). The end of the DNA aligns better with TRBJ2-5, so the J call may be wrong. The germline CDR1 and CDR2 sequences are SQVTM and ANQGSEA. The CDR3 contains 14 residues. This chain's CDR3 is CSVEGGEYQETQYF. The CDR3, as DNA: TGCAGCGTTGAAGGGGGGGAGTACCAAGAGACCCAGTACTTC.